This T cell receptor (beta chain) was recorded in a study of human T cells and chemical hapten exposure. Study-level information: Patients, predominantly female, presented with alopecia areata, totalis or universalis. General observations from the study: TCRs exceeding 1 in 1000 frequency stayed unchanged with DPC sensitization. PT1 expanded TCR counts correlated positively with patch test score.

The CDR3 runs to 13 residues. Per germline, CDR1 SQVTM and CDR2 ANQGSEA. Trimming took off 6 bases at V and 0 bases at J, with 11 bases between the two ends. Time point specified: pre-sensitization, week 0. Sample treatment: therapeutic diphenylcyclopropenone sensitization with weekly scalp DPC. In TCRdb, the RACE reads were re-called with MiXCR into one record per CDR3 protein. The table shows 300,000 to 450,000 distinct CDR3 sequences, with roughly 5.3% occurring only once. This clonotype has at least ten counts. Its antigen remains unidentified. The chain is built from TRBV29-1 and TRBJ1-1; TRBD1 is a possible D gene (5 bases). The clonotype was recovered from a woman between 45 and 60 years old with alopecia areata. Some clones in this sample may be carry-over from other donors' samples. This specimen was whole blood, taken in connection with sensitization to the hapten diphenylcyclopropenone (DPC). CDR3 bases: TGCAGCGTAGGAGGGACGGTGAACACTGAAGCTTTCTTT. It specifies CSVGGTVNTEAFF.